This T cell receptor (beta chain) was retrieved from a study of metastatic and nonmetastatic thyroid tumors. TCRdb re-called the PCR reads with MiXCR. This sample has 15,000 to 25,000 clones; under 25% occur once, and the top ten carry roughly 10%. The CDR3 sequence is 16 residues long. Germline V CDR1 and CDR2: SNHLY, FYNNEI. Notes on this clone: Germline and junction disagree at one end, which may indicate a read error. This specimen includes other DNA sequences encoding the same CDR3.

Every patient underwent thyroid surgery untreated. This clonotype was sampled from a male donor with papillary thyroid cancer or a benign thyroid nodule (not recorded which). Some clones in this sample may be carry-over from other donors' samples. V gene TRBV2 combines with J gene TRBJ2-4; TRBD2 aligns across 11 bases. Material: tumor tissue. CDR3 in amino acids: CASSPGALAGVNIQYF. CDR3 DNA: TGTGCCAGCAGCCCCGGGGCACTAGCGGGAGTAAACATTCAGTACTTT.